The source of this T cell receptor beta chain is a study of early T cells in non-severe SARS-CoV-2 infection. In the study overall: Sequencing targeted bulk RNA from unsorted whole blood, leaving chains unpaired.

This clonotype occurred many times. The antigen remains unidentified. The CDR3 spans 14 residues. The germline CDR1 and CDR2 sequences are SEHNR and FQNEAQ (reference sequence). The germline V and J ends were trimmed by 5 bases and 2 bases, with 10 bases remaining between them. Study-wide results and limits: There was a bias toward anti-spike CD8 responses in VDJdb matching, which missed private and CD4 specificities.

Unique molecular identifiers tagged individual cDNA molecules. TCRdb itself ran the 5' RACE reads through MiXCR, one entry per CDR3 protein. The sample lists about 110,000 distinct CDR3 sequences, around an eighth occurring once. This specimen was whole blood, taken at baseline. This rearrangement joins TRBV7-9 to TRBJ2-4; the D gene is possibly TRBD1 (5 bases). The receptor was derived from an adult who was a healthcare worker with PCR-confirmed SARS-CoV-2 infection or an uninfected control (not recorded which). The CDR3 protein is CASSADSTKNIQYF. The CDR3 DNA sequence: TGTGCCAGCAGCGCAGACAGCACCAAAAACATTCAGTACTTC.